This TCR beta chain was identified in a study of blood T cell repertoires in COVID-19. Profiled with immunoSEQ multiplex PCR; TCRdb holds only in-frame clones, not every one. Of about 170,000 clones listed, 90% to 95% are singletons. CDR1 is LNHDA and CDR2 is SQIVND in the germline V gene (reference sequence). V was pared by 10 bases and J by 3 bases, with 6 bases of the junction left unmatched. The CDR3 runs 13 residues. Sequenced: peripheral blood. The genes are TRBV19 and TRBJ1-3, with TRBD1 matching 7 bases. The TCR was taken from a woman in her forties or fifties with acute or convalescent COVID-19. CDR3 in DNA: TGTGCCACTCGAACAGGGGTTGGAAACACCATATATTTT. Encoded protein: CATRTGVGNTIYF.